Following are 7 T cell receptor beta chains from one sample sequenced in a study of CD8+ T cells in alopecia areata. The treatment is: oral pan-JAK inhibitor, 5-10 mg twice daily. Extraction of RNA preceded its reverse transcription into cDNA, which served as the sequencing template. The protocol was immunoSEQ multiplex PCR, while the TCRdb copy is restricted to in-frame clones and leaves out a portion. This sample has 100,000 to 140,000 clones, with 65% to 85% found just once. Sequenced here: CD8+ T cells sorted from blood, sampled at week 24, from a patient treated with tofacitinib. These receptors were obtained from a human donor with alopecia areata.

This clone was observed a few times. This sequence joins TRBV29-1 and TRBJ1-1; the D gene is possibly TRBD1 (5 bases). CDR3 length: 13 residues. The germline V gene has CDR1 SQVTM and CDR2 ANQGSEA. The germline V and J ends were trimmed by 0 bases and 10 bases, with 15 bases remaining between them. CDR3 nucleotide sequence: TGCAGCGTTGAAGATCTGGTGCAGCAGGGAGCTTTCTTT. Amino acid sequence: CSVEDLVQQGAFF. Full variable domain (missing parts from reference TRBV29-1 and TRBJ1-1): SAVISQKPSRDICQRGTSLTIQCQVDSQVTMMFWYRQQPGQSLTLIATANQGSEATYESGFVIDKFPISRPNLTFSTLTVSNMSPEDSSIYLCSVEDLVQQGAFFGQGTRLTVV.

DNA of the CDR3: TGTGCCAGCAGCCCCCAGGGTAGGGAGACCCAGTACTTC. It codes for CASSPQGRETQYF. The chain recombines TRBV11-3 with TRBJ2-5; D is perhaps TRBD1 (5 bases). V was cut by 5 bases and J by 5 bases, with 12 bases left in between. The CDR3 is 13 residues long. CDR1 is SGHNT and CDR2 is YENEEA in the germline V gene.

As DNA, the CDR3 is TGTGCCAGCAGCTCGCATGCGGGGGGGCTAAATACGCAGTATTTT. Protein: CASSSHAGGLNTQYF. This chain connects TRBV11-2 to TRBJ2-3, with 9 bases lining up with TRBD2. The CDR3 has 15 amino acids. CDR1 is SGHAT and CDR2 is FQNNGV in the germline V gene. V lost 4 bases and J lost 7; bases outside the gene matches: 9.

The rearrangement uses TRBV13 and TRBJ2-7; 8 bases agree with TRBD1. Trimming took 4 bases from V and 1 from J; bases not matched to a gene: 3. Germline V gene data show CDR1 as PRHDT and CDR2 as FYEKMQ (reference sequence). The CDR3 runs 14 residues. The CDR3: CASSSGQGSYEQYF. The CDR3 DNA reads TGTGCCAGCAGCTCCGGACAGGGTTCCTACGAGCAGTACTTC.

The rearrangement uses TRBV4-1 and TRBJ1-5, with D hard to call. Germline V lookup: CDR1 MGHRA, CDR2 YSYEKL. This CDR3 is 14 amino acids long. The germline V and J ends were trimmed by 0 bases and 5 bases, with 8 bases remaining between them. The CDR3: CASSQEGGYQPQHF. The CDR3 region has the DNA TGCGCCAGCAGCCAAGAGGGAGGGTATCAGCCCCAGCATTTT.

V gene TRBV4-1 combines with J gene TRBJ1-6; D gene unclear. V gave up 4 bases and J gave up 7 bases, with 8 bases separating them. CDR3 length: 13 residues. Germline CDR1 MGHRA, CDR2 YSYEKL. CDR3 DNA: TGCGCCAGCAGCCTTTCGAGGAATTCACCCCTCCACTTT. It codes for CASSLSRNSPLHF.

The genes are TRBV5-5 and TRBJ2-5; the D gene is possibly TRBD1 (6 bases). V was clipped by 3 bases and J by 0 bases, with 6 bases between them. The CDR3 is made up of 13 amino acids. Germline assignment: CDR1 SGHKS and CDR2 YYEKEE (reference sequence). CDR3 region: CASSWTDQETQYF. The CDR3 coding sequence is TGTGCCAGCAGCTGGACAGACCAAGAGACCCAGTACTTC. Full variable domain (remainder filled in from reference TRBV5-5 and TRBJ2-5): DAGVTQSPTHLIKTRGQQVTLRCSPISGHKSVSWYQQVLGQGPQFIFQYYEKEERGRGNFPDRFSARQFPNYSSELNVNALLLGDSALYLCASSWTDQETQYFGPGTRLLVL.